The 24 T cell receptor beta chains below all came from one sample that was sequenced in a study of CD8 T cells in ankylosing spondylitis. Study-wide results and caveats: Among TCR beta sequences, a motif of eight highly homologous variants appeared characteristic of ankylosing spondylitis blood.

What these receptors recognize is not known. In TCRdb, the 5' RACE reads were re-called with MiXCR into one record per CDR3 protein. The top ten clones hold 6.8% of a sample with about 540,000 distinct CDR3 sequences, 12% of them seen once. The sample taken for sequencing was blood, either unsorted or a sorted T cell fraction (not recorded which). These receptors came from a male donor with ankylosing spondylitis.

The sample holds a few counts of this clonotype. This rearrangement joins TRBV6-1 to TRBJ2-1; no firm D call. Germline assignment: CDR1 MNHNS and CDR2 SASEGT. The CDR3 loop spans 12 amino acids. V lost 2 bases to trimming and J lost 8 bases, with 7 bases between them. Here the CDR3 DNA reads TGTGCCAGCAGTGAACTGTACGATGAGCAGTTCTTC. As protein: CASSELYDEQFF.

The rearrangement uses TRBV6-1 and TRBJ2-1; D unresolved. Trimming left V 1 base short and J 7 bases short, with 14 bases between. The germline CDR1 and CDR2 sequences are MNHNS and SASEGT. There are 15 residues in the CDR3. CDR3 in amino acids: CASSEDSSWGNEQFF. The CDR3, as DNA: TGTGCCAGCAGTGAAGATTCCTCCTGGGGAAATGAGCAGTTCTTC.

The chain joins TRBV28 to TRBJ2-5, with TRBD2 as a possible D gene (6 bases). The CDR3 contains 13 residues. Germline lookup yields CDR1 MDHEN and CDR2 SYDVKM. V dropped 2 bases and J dropped 10 bases, with 14 bases sitting between them. The chain's CDR3 is CASSLGPGTLQYF. As DNA, the CDR3 is TGTGCCAGCAGTTTAGGCCCAGGGACTCTCCAGTACTTC.

The CDR3 region has the DNA TGTGCCACCAGCGCTTCAGGGGGCCCTGGGGCCAACGTCCTGACTTTC. This translates into CATSASGGPGANVLTF. This chain connects TRBV24-1 to TRBJ2-6; 8 nucleotides agree with TRBD1. Germline-derived CDR1 and CDR2 are KGHDR and SFDVKD. The CDR3 has 16 residues. With V trimmed by 7 bases and J by 2 bases, 6 bases remained unmatched.

The gene calls are TRBV7-2 and TRBJ2-1; TRBD2 aligns across 7 bases. The J segment lost 4 bases and the V segment lost 0 bases, leaving 6 bases of the junction unmatched. The length of the CDR3 is 16 residues. The germline V gene has CDR1 SGHTA and CDR2 FQGNSA. The CDR3 DNA sequence: TGTGCCAGCAGCTTAGCGGCGACTAGCAGGTACAATGAGCAGTTCTTC. It yields the protein CASSLAATSRYNEQFF.

The chain's CDR3 is CASSPGLAGGSGELFF. The CDR3 DNA reads as TGTGCCAGCAGCCCCGGACTAGCGGGAGGTTCCGGGGAGCTGTTTTTT. The chain combines TRBV13 with TRBJ2-2; 14 nucleotides match TRBD2. V was pared by 5 bases and J by 6 bases, with 5 bases of the junction left unmatched. The germline V gene has CDR1 PRHDT and CDR2 FYEKMQ (reference sequence). The CDR3 runs to 16 residues.

In this sample, this clonotype turned up a few times. CDR3 in amino acids: CASSVGGGGYEQYV. The CDR3 DNA reads as TGCGCCAGCAGCGTTGGGGGGGGAGGCTACGAGCAGTACGTC. The chain joins TRBV5-1 to TRBJ2-7; 7 nucleotides align to TRBD2. CDR3 length: 14 residues. Germline lookup yields CDR1 SGHRS and CDR2 YFSETQ. Trimming cost V 4 bases and J 3 bases; bases outside gene matches: 7.

The CDR3 nucleotides read TGTGCCAGCAGTTGGGATGCCCGCACAGATACGCAGTATTTT. This encodes CASSWDARTDTQYF. V gene TRBV6-2 or TRBV6-3 combines with J gene TRBJ2-3; unclear D gene. The V gene lost 4 bases and the J gene lost 1 base, with 9 bases spanning the gap. CDR1 MNHEY and CDR2 SVGEGT come from the germline V gene. CDR3 length: 14 residues.

CDR3 residues: CASSLRDTYEQYF. The CDR3 DNA is TGTGCCAGCAGCTTACGGGACACCTACGAGCAGTACTTC. The chain recombines TRBV7-2 with TRBJ2-7; the D gene is possibly TRBD1 (6 bases). Germline V gene sequence: CDR1 SGHTA, CDR2 FQGNSA. V gave up 2 bases and J gave up 2 bases, with 7 bases separating them. This CDR3 comprises 13 residues.

This clonotype showed up just a few times. The J gene is TRBJ2-5, the V gene TRBV5-1; D remains unclear. Trimming cost V 0 bases and J 2 bases, with 14 bases left between them. Germline V gene sequence: CDR1 SGHRS, CDR2 YFSETQ. The CDR3 loop spans 16 amino acids. In nucleotides, the CDR3 is TGCGCCAGCAGCTTGGGCCGTTTGATTTTACAAGAGACCCAGTACTTC. This sequence encodes CASSLGRLILQETQYF.

This clonotype came up a few times. V is TRBV20-1 and J is TRBJ2-7; no clear D gene. This CDR3 comprises 15 residues. V lost 0 bases, J lost 6 bases, and 18 bases lay in between. CDR1 DFQATT and CDR2 SNEGSKA come from the germline V gene (reference sequence). This CDR3 reads CSAREGTSWGGEQYF. CDR3 DNA: TGCAGTGCTAGAGAGGGAACTTCATGGGGTGGCGAGCAGTACTTC.

The V and J genes are TRBV3-1 and TRBJ2-5; the match to TRBD2 covers 13 bases. This CDR3 is built from 16 residues. With V trimmed by 6 bases and J by 5 bases, 9 bases remained unmatched. The germline gives CDR1 LGHDT, CDR2 YNNKEL (reference sequence). The CDR3 region has the DNA TGTGCCAGCAGTTCCGGCAGGACTAGCGGGAGTGAGACCCAGTACTTC. The encoded protein is CASSSGRTSGSETQYF.

The J gene is TRBJ2-2, the V gene TRBV9; tentative D call: TRBD1 (5 bases). Trimming pared 2 bases from V and 6 bases from J, leaving 14 bases between. This CDR3 is built from 15 residues. Germline CDR1 is SGDLS and CDR2 is YYNGEE. The CDR3 reads CASSVGSLGAGELFF. The DNA of the CDR3 is TGTGCCAGCAGCGTGGGGTCGTTAGGGGCCGGGGAGCTGTTTTTT.

The chain is built from TRBV2 and TRBJ2-4; tentatively, D is TRBD2 (6 bases). The CDR3 is made up of 16 amino acids. CDR1 is SNHLY and CDR2 is FYNNEI in the germline V gene. Trimming pared 1 base from V and 9 bases from J, leaving 19 bases between. The CDR3 region has the DNA TGTGCCAGCAGTGAAGATTTGCCGGGACTTCCAGGCATTCAGTACTTC. Amino acid sequence: CASSEDLPGLPGIQYF.

At least ten counts were recorded for this clonotype. The V and J genes are TRBV29-1 and TRBJ2-2; D remains ambiguous. The V end was cut by 7 bases, the J end by 9 bases, with 15 bases between. Germline V gives CDR1 SQVTM, CDR2 ANQGSEA. The length of the CDR3 is 12 residues. CDR3 sequence reads: CSAVKSSWELFF. For the CDR3, the DNA is TGCAGCGCTGTAAAGTCGTCTTGGGAGCTGTTTTTT.

This clonotype turned up a few times. V and J are TRBV29-1 and TRBJ1-1, with a possible D match to TRBD1 (5 bases). This CDR3 spans 12 amino acids. The V gene lost 5 bases and the J gene lost 4 bases, with 11 bases spanning the gap. Germline V CDR1 and CDR2: SQVTM, ANQGSEA. The CDR3 bases are TGCAGCGTTATGGGGCAGAGCACTGAAGCTTTCTTT. It translates to CSVMGQSTEAFF.

The rearrangement uses TRBV7-8 and TRBJ2-1; TRBD2 agrees at 11 bases. With 0 bases clipped from V and 7 bases from J, the junction kept 8 bases outside the gene matches. CDR1 and CDR2 from the germline V gene are SGHVS and FQNEAQ. CDR3 length: 17 residues. The CDR3 sequence: CASSLARLAGYRNEQFF. The CDR3 coding sequence is TGTGCCAGCAGCTTAGCGCGACTAGCGGGGTATAGGAATGAGCAGTTCTTC.

This clonotype was counted between two and nine times. In nucleotides, the CDR3 is TGTGCCACCAGTGATTTGCAGGGACTAGGAGCGAACACCGGGGAGCTGTTTTTT. Protein sequence: CATSDLQGLGANTGELFF. This chain connects TRBV24-1 to TRBJ2-2; the match to TRBD2 covers 8 bases. Per the germline V gene, CDR1 is KGHDR and CDR2 is SFDVKD. V dropped 0 bases and J dropped 0; count of bases not matched to a gene: 5. This CDR3 has 18 residues.

This clonotype was detected a few times. This chain connects TRBV5-1 to TRBJ1-4, with unresolved D. Trimming took off 4 bases at V and 3 bases at J, with 13 bases between the two ends. This CDR3 has 15 amino acids. CDR1 is SGHRS and CDR2 is YFSETQ in the germline V gene. The DNA for the CDR3 is TGCGCCAGCAGCCCCGTCTCCTCGGCTAATGAAAAACTGTTTTTT. The encoded protein is CASSPVSSANEKLFF.

This clonotype was observed many times. The chain is built from TRBV12-3 or TRBV12-4 and TRBJ1-6, with D perhaps matching TRBD1 (5 bases). V dropped 6 bases and J dropped 13 bases, with 22 bases sitting between them. The CDR3 has 15 residues. The CDR3 protein is CASSRSGTLLFPLHF. CDR3 DNA sequence: TGTGCCAGCAGCCGTTCCGGGACCTTATTATTTCCCCTCCACTTT.

This clonotype has only a few counts. This chain links TRBV6-1 with TRBJ2-1, with TRBD1 matching 8 bases. The germline gives CDR1 MNHNS, CDR2 SASEGT. The V gene end was trimmed by 6 bases and the J gene end by 9 bases; junction bases not matched to a gene: 7. The CDR3 loop spans 13 amino acids. The CDR3 region is CASRRRTGFEQFF. The CDR3 region has the DNA TGTGCCAGCAGACGAAGGACAGGGTTTGAGCAGTTCTTC.

In its sample, this clonotype was seen a few times. The V gene is TRBV30, the J gene TRBJ2-6, with 8 bases lining up with TRBD2. The CDR3 has 15 residues. Germline V gene lookup returns CDR1 GTSNPN and CDR2 SVGIG (reference sequence). The V gene end was trimmed by 2 bases and the J gene end by 3 bases; junction bases not matched to a gene: 3. CDR3 loop: CAWSKLADGANVLTF. In nucleotides, the CDR3 is TGTGCCTGGAGTAAACTAGCGGATGGGGCCAACGTCCTGACTTTC.

The sample holds a few counts of this clonotype. The chain links TRBV4-1 to TRBJ1-2, with D possibly matching TRBD1 (6 bases). V was trimmed by 2 bases and J by 5 bases, leaving 15 bases between them. The CDR3 has 15 residues. Germline V gene lookup returns CDR1 MGHRA and CDR2 YSYEKL. The CDR3 here is CASSQQPDRVYGYTF. CDR3 bases: TGCGCCAGCAGCCAACAACCGGACAGAGTATATGGCTACACCTTC.

This clonotype was observed a handful of times. The rearrangement uses TRBV20-1 and TRBJ1-1; D ambiguous. The germline V gene encodes CDR1 DFQATT and CDR2 SNEGSKA (reference sequence). Trimming cost V 0 bases and J 2 bases, with 13 bases left between them. The CDR3 consists of 15 residues. The CDR3, as DNA: TGCAGTGCTAGAGATCCACAGATCCTAAACACTGAAGCTTTCTTT. Amino acids: CSARDPQILNTEAFF.